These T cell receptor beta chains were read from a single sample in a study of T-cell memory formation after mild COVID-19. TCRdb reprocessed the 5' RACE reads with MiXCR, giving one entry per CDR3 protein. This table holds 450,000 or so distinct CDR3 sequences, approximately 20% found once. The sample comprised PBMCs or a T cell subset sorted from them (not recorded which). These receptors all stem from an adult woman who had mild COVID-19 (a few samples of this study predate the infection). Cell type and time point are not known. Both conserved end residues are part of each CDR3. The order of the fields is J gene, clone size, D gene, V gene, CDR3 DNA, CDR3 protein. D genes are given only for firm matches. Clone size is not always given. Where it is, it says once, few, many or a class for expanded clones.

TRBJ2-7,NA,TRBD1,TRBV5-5,TGTGCCAGCAGCTTCGGGGCGGGACAGGGGAACGAGCAGTACTTC,CASSFGAGQGNEQYF
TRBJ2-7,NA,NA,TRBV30,TGTGCCTGGAGTGTACTCTGGGGACACTACGAGCAGTACTTC,CAWSVLWGHYEQYF
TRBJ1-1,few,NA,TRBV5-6,TGTGCCAGCCCCCTTGGACAGCCCAAGTCTGCCCTGTGGACTGAAGCTTTCTTT,CASPLGQPKSALWTEAFF
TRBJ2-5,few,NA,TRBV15,TGTGCCACCAGCCTACCCCCGGGAAGACGGTGGGAGACCCAGTACTTC,CATSLPPGRRWETQYF
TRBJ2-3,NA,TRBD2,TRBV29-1,TGCAGCGTTGAAGGCACACGGGCTGGACTAGCGGGAGTGGCAGATACGCAGTATTTT,CSVEGTRAGLAGVADTQYF
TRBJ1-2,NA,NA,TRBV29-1,TGCAGCGTTAGGGTGACGGCGCGTCGTTATGGCTACACCTTC,CSVRVTARRYGYTF
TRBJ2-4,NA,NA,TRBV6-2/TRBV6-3,TGTGCCAGTGCGGGTGGGCTAGCCAAAAACATTCAGTACTTC,CASAGGLAKNIQYF
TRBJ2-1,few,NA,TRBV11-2,TGTGCCAGCAGCTTAGCCTATGAGCAGTTCTTC,CASSLAYEQFF
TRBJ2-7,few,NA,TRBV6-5,TGTGCCAGCAGTTACTCGGTTAGTGGCAGATCGAGCTCCTACGAGCAGTACTTC,CASSYSVSGRSSSYEQYF
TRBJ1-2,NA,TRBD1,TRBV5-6,TGTGCCAGCAGCGTCTACAGGGGGCCGCGGTATGGCTACACCTTC,CASSVYRGPRYGYTF
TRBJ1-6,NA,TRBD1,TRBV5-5,TGTGCCAGCAGCTTCCCAGGGGGCAATTCACCCCTCCACTTT,CASSFPGGNSPLHF
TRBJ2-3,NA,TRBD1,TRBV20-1,TGCAGTGCTGGGACAGCTAGCACAGATACGCAGTATTTT,CSAGTASTDTQYF
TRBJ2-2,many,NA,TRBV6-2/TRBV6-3,TGTGCCAGCATCACGGCGGGGAGGAACACCGGGGAGCTGTTTTTT,CASITAGRNTGELFF
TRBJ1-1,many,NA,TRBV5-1,TGCGCCAGCAGGACGGGGACTATGAACACTGAAGCTTTCTTT,CASRTGTMNTEAFF
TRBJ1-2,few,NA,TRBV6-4,TGTGCCAGCAGTGACTCCCAGGCTACCTATGGCTACACCTTC,CASSDSQATYGYTF
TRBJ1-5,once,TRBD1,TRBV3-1,TGTGCCAGCAGCCAAGAAACAGGGGATAACCAGCCCCAGCATTTT,CASSQETGDNQPQHF
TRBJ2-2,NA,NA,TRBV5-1,TGCGCCAGCAGCCCCGGGGGAACATCGAACACCGGGGAGCTGTTTTTT,CASSPGGTSNTGELFF
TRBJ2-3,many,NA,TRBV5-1,TGCGCCAGCAGCTTTGGACAGAGCACAGATACGCAGTATTTT,CASSFGQSTDTQYF
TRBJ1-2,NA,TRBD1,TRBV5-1,TGCGCCAGCAGCTTGGGAGGGGGCATTGGCGGCTACACCTTC,CASSLGGGIGGYTF
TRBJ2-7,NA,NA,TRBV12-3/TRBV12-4,TGTGCCAGCAGAGCGTCCTCATTCCACGAGCAGTACTTC,CASRASSFHEQYF
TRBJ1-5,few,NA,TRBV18,TGTGCCAGCTCACCACGGGAGGGCAATCAGCCCCAGCATTTT,CASSPREGNQPQHF
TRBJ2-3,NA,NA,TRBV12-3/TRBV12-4,TGTGCCAGCAGTTTTGTTGGCACAGATACGCAGTATTTT,CASSFVGTDTQYF
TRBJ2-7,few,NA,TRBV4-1,TGCGCCAGCAGCCAAGAGTTGGTCGAGTCCTACGAGCAGTACTTC,CASSQELVESYEQYF
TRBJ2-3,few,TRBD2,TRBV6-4,TGTGCCAGCAGTGAACAAGCGGGAGAAACAGATACGCAGTATTTT,CASSEQAGETDTQYF
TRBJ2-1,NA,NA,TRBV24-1,TGTGCCACCAGTGATGGGGCAGGGTACGGAGGGCAGTTCTTC,CATSDGAGYGGQFF
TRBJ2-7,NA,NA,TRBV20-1,TGCAGTGCTAGGCAATCGCTCTCCTACGAGCAGTACTTC,CSARQSLSYEQYF
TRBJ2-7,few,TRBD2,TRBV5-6,TGTGCCAGCAGCTGGGGCGCGGGGGGCTCCTACGAGCAGTACTTC,CASSWGAGGSYEQYF
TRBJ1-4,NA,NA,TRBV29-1,TGCAGCGTTGGGACGTCGGAAAAACTGTTTTTT,CSVGTSEKLFF
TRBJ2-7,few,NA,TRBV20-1,TGCAGTGCTTTATCGGGCCCCTCCTACGAGCAGTACTTC,CSALSGPSYEQYF
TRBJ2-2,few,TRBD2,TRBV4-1,TGCGCCAGCAGCCAAGATAGGTCGCGGGGGGCCGACACCGGGGAGCTGTTTTTT,CASSQDRSRGADTGELFF
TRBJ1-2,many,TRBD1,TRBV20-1,TGCAGTGCTAGTGCGGGACAGCCCTATGGCTACACCTTC,CSASAGQPYGYTF
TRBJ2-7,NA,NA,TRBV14,TGTGCCAGCAGCCAAGATTTCGGGGACGAGCAGTACTTC,CASSQDFGDEQYF
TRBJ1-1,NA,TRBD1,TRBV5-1,TGCGCCAGCAGCCACTCAGGACAGGGAGGCACTGAAGCTTTCTTT,CASSHSGQGGTEAFF
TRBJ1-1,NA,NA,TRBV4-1,TGCGCCAGCAGCCAAGGTTCGAACACTGAAGCTTTCTTT,CASSQGSNTEAFF
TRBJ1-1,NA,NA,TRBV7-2,TGTGCCAGCAGCGCTCGAGGTGTTGAAGCTTTCTTT,CASSARGVEAFF
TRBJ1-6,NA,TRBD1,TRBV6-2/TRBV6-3,TGTGCCAGCATCCCGGCGGGACAGGGGACCACCTTCTTCCACTTT,CASIPAGQGTTFFHF
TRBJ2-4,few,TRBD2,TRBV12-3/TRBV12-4,TGTGCCAGCACCCTAGCGGGAACCAAAAACATTCAGTACTTC,CASTLAGTKNIQYF